The 25 T cell receptor beta chains below all came from one sample that was sequenced in a study of multiple sclerosis patients with progressive multifocal leukoencephalopathy. The sample's time point: about a year of natalizumab therapy. Measured with immunoSEQ multiplex PCR; TCRdb has only the in-frame clones, and not every one. The sample lists around 27,000 clones, about 90% occurring once. The sample consisted of PBMCs, taken from a patient treated with natalizumab. These receptors originate from a human donor with multiple sclerosis.

The chain carries TRBV30 and TRBJ2-3, with 10 bases identical to TRBD1. The V and J ends lost 0 bases and 6 bases, in that order; junction bases with no gene match: 9. Germline assignment: CDR1 GTSNPN and CDR2 SVGIG (reference sequence). This CDR3 has 16 amino acids. The CDR3 DNA reads TGTGCCTGGAGTGTCGGGACAGGGGTGGTTGCCGATACGCAGTATTTT. Its protein is CAWSVGTGVVADTQYF.

The genes are TRBV9 and TRBJ1-2; possible D gene TRBD1, 6 bases. The CDR3 has 14 residues. Germline V gene lookup returns CDR1 SGDLS and CDR2 YYNGEE. V lost 0 bases and J lost 2, with 8 bases in between. CDR3 amino acids: CASSVGGGNYGYTF. Written as DNA, the CDR3 is TGTGCCAGCAGCGTAGGAGGGGGGAACTATGGCTACACCTTC. Complete variable domain (other parts from reference TRBV9 and TRBJ1-2): DSGVTQTPKHLITATGQRVTLRCSPRSGDLSVYWYQQSLDQGLQFLIQYYNGEERAKGNILERFSAQQFPDLHSELNLSSLELGDSALYFCASSVGGGNYGYTFGSGTRLTVV.

The chain employs TRBV19 and TRBJ2-5; D might be TRBD2 (6 bases). The end of the DNA fits TRBJ2-7 better, so the J call may be wrong. Germline V lookup: CDR1 LNHDA, CDR2 SQIVND (reference sequence). This CDR3 is built from 14 residues. This CDR3 is CASSIDRAGYEQYF. The CDR3 coding sequence is TGTGCCAGTAGTATAGACCGAGCGGGCTACGAGCAGTACTTC.

This clone showed up just once. The chain is built from TRBV7-2 and TRBJ1-1; TRBD1 matches 8 bases. The length of the CDR3 is 16 residues. The V segment lost 8 bases and the J segment 5 bases; nucleotides outside the gene matches: 16. Per the germline V gene, CDR1 is SGHTA and CDR2 is FQGNSA. The CDR3 DNA sequence: TGTGCCAGCGTCCTCAGGGGCAGGGGGCTTCTTACTGAAGCTTTCTTT. Protein product: CASVLRGRGLLTEAFF. Variable domain in full (rest from reference TRBV7-2 and TRBJ1-1): GAGVSQSPSNKVTEKGKDVELRCDPISGHTALYWYRQSLGQGLEFLIYFQGNSAPDKSGLPSDRFSAERTGGSVSTLTIQRTQQEDSAVYLCASVLRGRGLLTEAFFGQGTRLTVV.

The V call is TRBV19, the J call TRBJ2-2, with 8 bases aligning to TRBD1. CDR3 size: 15 residues. Trimming cost V 7 bases and J 4 bases; bases outside gene matches: 8. Germline-derived CDR1 and CDR2 are LNHDA and SQIVND (reference sequence). Here the CDR3 DNA reads TGTGCCAGTAACACGGACAGGGTAGGCACCGGGGAGCTGTTTTTT. Residues: CASNTDRVGTGELFF.

This clone is a singleton in its sample. The J gene is TRBJ1-2, the V gene TRBV9; D is possibly TRBD1 (5 bases). V lost 3 bases to trimming and J lost 4 bases, with 10 bases between them. The germline CDR1 and CDR2 sequences are SGDLS and YYNGEE. The CDR3 extends over 13 amino acids. This CDR3 is CASSAPGFYGYTF. The DNA for the CDR3 is TGTGCCAGCAGCGCCCCAGGGTTCTATGGCTACACCTTC.

Concerning this clone: At one of its ends the junction is not consistent with the germline gene, which may arise from a read error. This sample also contains other DNA sequences that code for the same CDR3. This chain joins TRBV19 and TRBJ1-1, with D uncertain. The CDR3 spans 11 residues. Germline lookup yields CDR1 LNHDA and CDR2 SQIVND (reference sequence). CDR3 loop: CASSIGTEAFF. CDR3 nucleotide sequence: TGTGCCAGTAGTATAGGTACTGAGGCTTTCTTT. The full variable domain, in which reference TRBV19 and TRBJ1-1 provide the parts outside the CDR3, is DGGITQSPKYLFRKEGQNVTLSCEQNLNHDAMYWYRQDPGQGLRLIYYSQIVNDFQKGDIAEGYSVSREKKESFPLTVTSAQKNPTAFYLCASSIGTEAFFGQGTRLTVV.

The V and J genes are TRBV6-6 and TRBJ1-2, with D possibly being TRBD1 (6 bases). The CDR3 is made up of 13 amino acids. Germline V gene lookup returns CDR1 MNHNY and CDR2 SVGAGI (reference sequence). V lost 0 bases, J lost 6 bases, and 8 bases lay in between. CDR3 DNA sequence: TGTGCCAGCAGTTACTCGGGACACGATGGCTACACCTTC. As protein: CASSYSGHDGYTF.

J is TRBJ2-1 and V is TRBV25-1, with a weak D call TRBD1 (5 bases). The V end was cut by 2 bases, the J end by 8 bases, with 16 bases between. This CDR3 comprises 15 residues. Germline V gives CDR1 MGHDK, CDR2 SYGVNS. In DNA, the CDR3 is TGTGCCAGCAGTGAAGTCGCGGTCCTGGGGCATGAGCAGTTCTTC. It yields the protein CASSEVAVLGHEQFF.

V usage is TRBV28 and J usage is TRBJ2-7, with D possibly TRBD2 on 5 matching bases. V shed 6 bases and J shed 3 bases, with 9 bases lying between them. The CDR3 is made up of 12 amino acids. Germline values: CDR1 MDHEN, CDR2 SYDVKM. The DNA of the CDR3 is TGTGCCAGCAGACCCGGGAACTACGAGCAGTACTTC. Its translation: CASRPGNYEQYF.

The rearrangement joins TRBV6-1 to TRBJ1-2; D not certain. Trimming took off 0 bases at V and 6 bases at J, with 17 bases between the two ends. The CDR3 totals 16 residues. Germline V CDR1 and CDR2: MNHNS, SASEGT. For the CDR3, the DNA is TGTGCCAGCAGTGAAGCCACACTCCGGGCACGCAATGGCTACACCTTC. Its protein is CASSEATLRARNGYTF.

This clone was found once. The V gene is TRBV6-1, the J gene TRBJ2-4, with D perhaps given as TRBD1 or TRBD2 (6 bases each). Trimming pared 6 bases from V and 3 bases from J, leaving 15 bases between. The CDR3 runs 15 residues. CDR1 is MNHNS and CDR2 is SASEGT in the germline V gene. The DNA of the CDR3 is TGTGCCAGCAGGGACTTCAGGGGAGGCAAAAACATTCAGTACTTC. It yields the protein CASRDFRGGKNIQYF.

This chain links TRBV30 with TRBJ2-5; 7 bases are a match to TRBD2. With V trimmed by 2 bases and J by 5 bases, 8 bases remained unmatched. CDR1 GTSNPN and CDR2 SVGIG come from the germline V gene (reference sequence). The CDR3 covers 14 residues. In nucleotides, the CDR3 is TGTGCCTGGAGTATGGGGACTACGACTGAGACCCAGTACTTC. It is translated as CAWSMGTTTETQYF.

The chain joins TRBV11-2 to TRBJ2-2; D is perhaps TRBD2 (5 bases). V was cut by 5 bases and J by 4 bases, with 17 bases left in between. The germline V gene has CDR1 SGHAT and CDR2 FQNNGV. The CDR3 covers 16 residues. Here the CDR3 reads CASSPVLDYPTGELFF. In DNA form, the CDR3 reads TGTGCCAGCAGCCCAGTCCTTGACTACCCCACCGGGGAGCTGTTTTTT.

This clone appeared a single time. The chain uses TRBV10-3 and TRBJ2-6; TRBD1 matches 7 bases. Trimming at V came to 6 bases and at J to 3 bases, leaving 23 bases not matched to a gene. Looked up from germline, CDR1 is ENHRY and CDR2 is SYGVKD. The CDR3 consists of 21 residues. The CDR3 is CAIRGDWENRGSSFGANVLTF. Written as DNA, the CDR3 is TGTGCCATCAGGGGGGATTGGGAGAACAGGGGATCTTCGTTTGGGGCCAACGTCCTGACTTTC.

The rearrangement joins TRBV6-5 to TRBJ2-1; the match to TRBD2 covers 10 bases. CDR3 length: 16 amino acids. In germline, CDR1 is MNHEY, CDR2 SVGAGI. The junction had 3 bases not matched to a gene; V was cut back by 0 bases and J by 4 bases. The CDR3 bases are TGTGCCAGCAGTTACTCAGGGACTAGCGTATACAATGAGCAGTTCTTC. Encoded protein: CASSYSGTSVYNEQFF.

The V and J genes are TRBV5-8 and TRBJ1-1; D remains unclear. Between the trimmed V and J ends, which lost 6 bases and 1 base, there was a span of 10 bases. The CDR3 loop spans 13 amino acids. Germline assignment: CDR1 SGHTS and CDR2 YDEGEE. The CDR3 loop is CASTHVPNTEAFF. The CDR3, as DNA: TGTGCCAGCACCCATGTACCGAACACTGAAGCTTTCTTT.

The chain carries TRBV5-4 and TRBJ2-3; D gene uncertain. The CDR3 loop spans 12 amino acids. Germline assignment: CDR1 SGHNT and CDR2 YYREEE (reference sequence). Between the trimmed V and J ends, which lost 4 bases and 6 bases, there was a span of 9 bases. The CDR3 DNA follows: TGTGCCAGCAGCCCGGCTGCTGATACGCAGTATTTT. Its translation is CASSPAADTQYF.

This clone was found once. The V gene is TRBV27, the J gene TRBJ2-1; D might be TRBD2 (5 bases). CDR3 size: 17 residues. V was cut by 2 bases and J by 2 bases, with 16 bases left in between. The V gene's germline CDR1 is MNHEY and CDR2 SMNVEV (reference sequence). The CDR3, as DNA: TGTGCCAGCAGTTTACGGGGAACTAGGGATCCCTACAATGAGCAGTTCTTC. It is translated as CASSLRGTRDPYNEQFF.

This chain connects TRBV6-5 to TRBJ2-4; either TRBD1 or TRBD2 may fit D (6 bases each). Germline loops: CDR1 MNHEY, CDR2 SVGAGI. This CDR3 region has 16 residues. The V gene lost 0 bases and the J gene lost 0 bases, with 9 bases spanning the gap. The CDR3 bases are TGTGCCAGCAGTTACTCGTGGGGGGCAGCCAAAAACATTCAGTACTTC. This translates into CASSYSWGAAKNIQYF.

The CDR3 reads CASRLPRDRALSGANVLTF. CDR3 DNA sequence: TGTGCCAGCAGGCTTCCCCGGGACAGGGCCTTATCTGGGGCCAACGTCCTGACTTTC. This chain joins TRBV7-3 and TRBJ2-6, with 9 bases that match TRBD1. The CDR3 covers 19 residues. V dropped 6 bases and J dropped 1; count of bases not matched to a gene: 13. CDR1 is SGHTA, CDR2 FQGTGA, per germline.

The chain recombines TRBV28 with TRBJ2-3, with D hard to call. The CDR3 extends over 15 amino acids. V lost 3 bases, J lost 5 bases, and 15 bases lay in between. The germline CDR1 and CDR2 sequences are MDHEN and SYDVKM. The CDR3 region is CASSLWKVQKDTQYF. CDR3 sequence (DNA): TGTGCCAGCAGTTTGTGGAAAGTCCAGAAAGATACGCAGTATTTT.

Of note for this clone: This CDR3 is also generated by other DNA sequences in the sample. The chain carries TRBV19 and TRBJ2-2; no firm D call. V gave up 3 bases and J gave up 0 bases, with 5 bases separating them. In germline, CDR1 is LNHDA, CDR2 SQIVND (reference sequence). The CDR3 has 14 residues. The CDR3 loop is CASSIGPNTGELFF. In nucleotides, the CDR3 is TGTGCCAGTAGTATCGGGCCGAACACCGGGGAGCTGTTTTTT. Combining the CDR3 with reference TRBV19 and TRBJ2-2 gives the whole variable domain DGGITQSPKYLFRKEGQNVTLSCEQNLNHDAMYWYRQDPGQGLRLIYYSQIVNDFQKGDIAEGYSVSREKKESFPLTVTSAQKNPTAFYLCASSIGPNTGELFFGEGSRLTVL.

V is TRBV2 and J is TRBJ1-2, with D unclear. The CDR3 is 13 residues long. The V end lost 4 bases, the J end lost 6 bases, and 12 bases lay between the germline ends. Germline V gene sequence: CDR1 SNHLY, CDR2 FYNNEI. CDR3 coding DNA: TGTGCCAGCAGTGGGCCCGGAGGCGATGGCTACACCTTC. This translates into CASSGPGGDGYTF. The variable domain in full, completed from reference TRBV2 and TRBJ1-2, reads EPEVTQTPSHQVTQMGQEVILRCVPISNHLYFYWYRQILGQKVEFLVSFYNNEISEKSEIFDDQFSVERPDGSNFTLKIRSTKLEDSAMYFCASSGPGGDGYTFGSGTRLTVV.

The V and J genes are TRBV4-1 and TRBJ1-1, with D hard to call. V lost 3 bases and J 5 bases, leaving 4 bases between the germline ends. The CDR3 is 11 amino acids. Germline-derived CDR1 and CDR2 are MGHRA and YSYEKL. CDR3 amino acids: CASSHSTEAFF. The CDR3 coding sequence is TGCGCCAGCAGCCATTCTACTGAAGCTTTCTTT.